In its sample, the clone carrying this T cell receptor (beta chain) was seen many times. Unique molecular identifiers featured in how the TCRbeta library was prepared. A single record per CDR3 protein comes from TCRdb applying MiXCR to the PCR reads. The data contain hundreds of thousands of distinct CDR3 sequences, approximately 10% of them singletons. Trimming took off 2 bases at V and 10 bases at J, with 18 bases between the two ends. Germline V lookup: CDR1 DFQATT, CDR2 SNEGSKA (reference sequence). The length of the CDR3 is 15 residues. This entry belongs to a study of T-cell reconstitution after alpha-beta-depleted transplantation in children.

The chain joins TRBV20-1 to TRBJ2-6; D uncertain. The sequencing here drew on PBMCs from the stem cell graft donor, taken from the stem cell graft. This receptor was taken from a human donor who donated a stem cell graft to a child with acute lymphoblastic leukemia. The CDR3 here is CSARKLGISENVLTF. The CDR3 bases are TGCAGTGCTAGAAAATTGGGGATTTCCGAAAACGTCCTGACTTTC.